Below, 26 T cell receptor beta chains from the same sample are listed, as sequenced in a study of T and B cells in COVID-19 patients. Multiplex PCR with BIOMED2 TRB-A/B primer pools amplified TRB rearrangements. In TCRdb, the multiplex PCR reads were re-called with MiXCR into one record per CDR3 protein. The sample has some 6,000 distinct CDR3 sequences; 20% to 30% are singletons. TRB was amplified from about 260-540 ng of blood genomic DNA. The sample comprised blood. These receptors were obtained from a human donor with active COVID-19.

This clonotype is labeled as medium-sized. This chain connects TRBV29-1 to TRBJ1-4; 8 bases map to TRBD1. V gave up 5 bases and J gave up 4 bases; unmatched junction bases: 6. This CDR3 contains 14 residues. The germline V gene has CDR1 SQVTM and CDR2 ANQGSEA. The CDR3 loop is CSVMGQAYNEKLFF. As DNA, the CDR3 is TGCAGCGTTATGGGACAGGCGTATAATGAAAAACTGTTTTTT.

This clonotype counts as medium-sized. J is TRBJ2-7 and V is TRBV6-5, with 7 bases aligning to TRBD1. This CDR3 region has 14 residues. Per germline, CDR1 MNHEY and CDR2 SVGAGI. Trimming removed 6 bases from V and 3 bases from J; junction bases left unmatched: 8. In DNA, the CDR3 is TGTGCCAGCAGGGGACAGCCAGGATACTACGAGCAGTACTTC. This encodes CASRGQPGYYEQYF.

This clonotype counts as medium-sized. The CDR3 DNA follows: TGTGCCAGCAGCTTGGTAGGAAGGACCAACACCGGGGAGCTGTTTTTT. Translated, it gives CASSLVGRTNTGELFF. The gene calls are TRBV5-6 and TRBJ2-2; D gene ambiguous. This CDR3 comprises 16 residues. Trimming stripped 0 bases from V and 2 bases from J, with 11 bases between. Germline CDR1 is SGHDT and CDR2 is YYEEEE.

The chain recombines TRBV20-1 with TRBJ1-5, with 10 bases identical to TRBD1. The V segment lost 4 bases and the J segment 4 bases; nucleotides outside the gene matches: 4. Germline V gene data show CDR1 as DFQATT and CDR2 as SNEGSKA (reference sequence). The CDR3 length is 14 residues. CDR3 sequence reads: CSATTGQGNQPQHF. CDR3 coding DNA: TGCAGTGCTACCACGGGACAGGGGAATCAGCCCCAGCATTTT.

J is TRBJ1-2 and V is TRBV18, with TRBD1 as a possible D gene (5 bases). V was cut by 6 bases and J by 3 bases, with 11 bases left in between. This CDR3 has 13 amino acids. Germline values: CDR1 KGHSH, CDR2 LQKENI. The CDR3 protein is CASSPGGDYGYTF. DNA of the CDR3: TGTGCCAGCTCCCCCGGGGGAGACTATGGCTACACCTTC. The whole variable domain, filled in from reference TRBV18 and TRBJ1-2, reads NAGVMQNPRHLVRRRGQEARLRCSPMKGHSHVYWYRQLPEEGLKFMVYLQKENIIDESGMPKERFSAEFPKEGPSILRIQQVVRGDSAAYFCASSPGGDYGYTFGSGTRLTVV.

This chain joins TRBV9 and TRBJ2-1; no firm D call. The V gene's germline CDR1 is SGDLS and CDR2 YYNGEE. The CDR3 loop spans 15 amino acids. V shed 0 bases and J shed 4 bases, with 11 bases lying between them. The CDR3 spells CASSVASEPYNEQFF. The DNA for the CDR3 is TGTGCCAGCAGCGTAGCCAGCGAGCCGTACAATGAGCAGTTCTTC.

In its sample, this clonotype is medium-sized. V usage is TRBV18 and J usage is TRBJ1-4, with a weak D call TRBD1 (6 bases). Germline values: CDR1 KGHSH, CDR2 LQKENI. There are 15 residues in the CDR3. Trimming shortened V by 4 bases and J by 4 bases, and 13 bases separated the two germline ends. CDR3 sequence: CASSLAGGRNEKLFF. CDR3 sequence (DNA): TGTGCCAGCTCACTGGCCGGGGGGCGTAATGAAAAACTGTTTTTT.

The genes are TRBV20-1 and TRBJ1-5; D possibly corresponds to TRBD1 (5 bases). Germline V gene lookup returns CDR1 DFQATT and CDR2 SNEGSKA (reference sequence). V was shortened by 4 bases and J by 0 bases, with 13 bases between the two germline ends. This CDR3 has 15 residues. Here the CDR3 DNA reads TGCAGTGCTACCCCGGGACCGGGTAGCAATCAGCCCCAGCATTTT. It specifies CSATPGPGSNQPQHF.

By share, this clonotype ranks as medium-sized. The gene calls are TRBV5-4 and TRBJ2-6; 7 bases line up with TRBD1. With V trimmed by 3 bases and J by 4 bases, 4 bases remained unmatched. Germline CDR1 reads SGHNT; CDR2 reads YYREEE (reference sequence). The CDR3 contains 15 residues. Written as DNA, the CDR3 is TGTGCCAGCAGCTCGAGGGGGCCCGGGGCCAACGTCCTGACTTTC. Encoded protein: CASSSRGPGANVLTF.

Sample share makes this clonotype medium-sized. V is TRBV6-5 and J is TRBJ2-3; 8 nucleotides match TRBD2. Germline V CDR1 and CDR2: MNHEY, SVGAGI. The CDR3 contains 14 residues. The V gene end was trimmed by 8 bases and the J gene end by 3 bases; junction bases not matched to a gene: 7. CDR3 sequence: CASSGLAPTDTQYF. CDR3 sequence (DNA): TGTGCCAGCTCAGGACTAGCTCCTACAGATACGCAGTATTTT.

This clonotype ranks as medium-sized. This chain connects TRBV19 to TRBJ1-2, with no clear D. Germline values: CDR1 LNHDA, CDR2 SQIVND (reference sequence). This CDR3 spans 15 amino acids. V gave up 0 bases and J gave up 7 bases, with 15 bases separating them. The CDR3 reads CASSIDHGSGSGYTF. CDR3 DNA sequence: TGTGCCAGTAGTATAGATCATGGCAGCGGATCTGGCTACACCTTC.

The chain combines TRBV7-9 with TRBJ1-5; D gene ambiguous. CDR1 is SEHNR and CDR2 is FQNEAQ in the germline V gene (reference sequence). V lost 4 bases and J lost 7, with 8 bases in between. This CDR3 spans 12 amino acids. The CDR3 bases are TGTGCCAGCAGCTCGGTGGAACAGCCCCAGCATTTT. Protein sequence: CASSSVEQPQHF.

By share of the sample, this clonotype is medium-sized. This CDR3 reads CASSLEAGTSVTEQFF. The CDR3 region has the DNA TGTGCCAGCTCACTGGAGGCCGGGACTAGTGTTACTGAGCAGTTCTTC. The chain combines TRBV18 with TRBJ2-1, with 8 bases matching TRBD2. The CDR3 totals 16 residues. Germline V CDR1 and CDR2: KGHSH, LQKENI. Unmatched junction bases numbered 14, after V lost 4 bases and J lost 9 bases.

By share, this clonotype counts as medium-sized. The J gene is TRBJ2-3, the V gene TRBV7-2, with 10 bases matching TRBD2. V was clipped by 1 base and J by 1 base; unmatched bases: 2. The CDR3 is 16 residues long. The germline V gene encodes CDR1 SGHTA and CDR2 FQGNSA. For the CDR3, the DNA is TGTGCCAGCAGCTTAGGCGGGACTAGCGGCACAGATACGCAGTATTTT. Translating gives CASSLGGTSGTDTQYF.

In its sample, this clonotype ranks as medium-sized. V gene TRBV27 combines with J gene TRBJ1-2, with D perhaps TRBD1 (6 bases). CDR3 length: 14 residues. CDR1 and CDR2 from the germline V gene are MNHEY and SMNVEV (reference sequence). The V gene lost 6 bases and the J gene lost 4 bases, with 15 bases spanning the gap. Here the CDR3 reads CASRRPGVGYGYTF. The CDR3 bases are TGTGCCAGCAGGCGCCCAGGGGTAGGCTATGGCTACACCTTC.

The V gene is TRBV5-6, the J gene TRBJ2-7; 13 nucleotides agree with TRBD2. The length of the CDR3 is 17 residues. Germline CDR1 is SGHDT and CDR2 is YYEEEE. The V and J ends lost 3 bases and 2 bases, in that order; junction bases with no gene match: 8. CDR3 protein: CASSSPGLAGITYEQYF. Written as DNA, the CDR3 is TGTGCCAGCAGCTCACCGGGACTAGCGGGAATCACCTACGAGCAGTACTTC.

The CDR3 here is CAWMRGIGAYGYTF. The CDR3 region has the DNA TGTGCCTGGATGAGGGGAATTGGGGCCTATGGCTACACCTTC. This chain links TRBV30 with TRBJ1-2, with D possibly matching TRBD1 (5 bases). The germline V gene encodes CDR1 GTSNPN and CDR2 SVGIG (reference sequence). The CDR3 is 14 residues long. The ends were cut back, 4 bases at V and 4 bases at J, with 16 bases in the middle. The whole variable domain, remainder taken from reference TRBV30 and TRBJ1-2, is SQTIHQWPATLVQPVGSPLSLECTVEGTSNPNLYWYRQAAGRGLQLLFYSVGIGQISSEVPQNLSASRPQDRQFILSSKKLLLSDSGFYLCAWMRGIGAYGYTFGSGTRLTVV.

A few counts support this clonotype. The chain uses TRBV29-1 and TRBJ2-2; 11 positions agree with TRBD1. The V gene's germline CDR1 is SQVTM and CDR2 ANQGSEA. V lost 7 bases to trimming and J lost 2 bases; unmatched junction nucleotides: 9. The CDR3 loop spans 16 amino acids. DNA for the CDR3: TGCAGCGCCGGTCCGGGACAGGGGGGAAACACCGGGGAGCTGTTTTTT. Its protein is CSAGPGQGGNTGELFF.

This chain links TRBV4-3 with TRBJ2-7; a possible D gene is TRBD1 (5 bases). Germline V CDR1 and CDR2: LGHNA, YSLEER. The length of the CDR3 is 18 residues. V was cut by 3 bases and J by 2 bases, with 23 bases left in between. CDR3 bases: TGCGCCAGCAGCCAGGGGATCCGTTGGGGCGAAAGTACCTACGAGCAGTACTTC. Translated, it gives CASSQGIRWGESTYEQYF.

This chain uses TRBV10-3 with TRBJ1-1, with D possibly being TRBD1 (5 bases). The CDR3 contains 15 residues. In germline, CDR1 is ENHRY, CDR2 SYGVKD. Trimming shortened V by 0 bases and J by 3 bases, and 11 bases separated the two germline ends. The CDR3 DNA sequence: TGTGCCATCAGTGAGTCGAGGACAATAGACACTGAAGCTTTCTTT. This sequence encodes CAISESRTIDTEAFF.

Within the sample, this clonotype is medium-sized (0.01 to 0.1%). The chain combines TRBV19 with TRBJ2-6; D is perhaps TRBD1 (6 bases). Germline CDR1 LNHDA, CDR2 SQIVND (reference sequence). Deletions cut 6 bases from V and 0 bases from J, with 12 bases between. CDR3 length: 16 amino acids. The CDR3 reads CASRETGLSGANVLTF. CDR3 nucleotide sequence: TGTGCCAGTAGGGAGACAGGCCTCTCTGGGGCCAACGTCCTGACTTTC.

By proportion, this clonotype is medium-sized (0.01 to 0.1%). CDR3 coding DNA: TGTGCCAGCAGCCAGTCGGTCAATGAGCAGTTCTTC. It specifies CASSQSVNEQFF. The chain employs TRBV7-2 and TRBJ2-1, with unresolved D. CDR3 length: 12 amino acids. V lost 5 bases to trimming and J lost 6 bases, with 8 bases between them. Germline CDR1 reads SGHTA; CDR2 reads FQGNSA.

The CDR3 is CSARDVSGRVETQYF. CDR3 nucleotide sequence: TGCAGTGCTAGAGATGTTAGCGGGAGGGTGGAGACCCAGTACTTC. This chain joins TRBV20-1 and TRBJ2-5; 11 bases line up with TRBD2. Germline V lookup: CDR1 DFQATT, CDR2 SNEGSKA (reference sequence). Trimming removed 0 bases from V and 5 bases from J; junction bases left unmatched: 5. The CDR3 runs to 15 residues.

Regarding this clonotype: Since a much larger clone is just one base distant, this may be a read error. The rearrangement links TRBV20-1 to TRBJ2-7; tentatively, D is TRBD1 (6 bases). CDR3 length: 14 residues. Trimming left V 3 bases short and J 3 bases short, with 15 bases between. Germline V gene lookup returns CDR1 DFQATT and CDR2 SNEGSKA (reference sequence). CDR3: CSARPDRSYYEQYF. The CDR3 DNA reads TGCAGTGCTAGGCCAGACAGGAGTTACTACGAGCAGTACTTC.

The chain uses TRBV5-4 and TRBJ1-1; possible D gene TRBD1, 6 bases. Trimming removed 3 bases from V and 6 bases from J, with 15 bases in between. CDR3 length equals 14 residues. The germline CDR1 and CDR2 sequences are SGHNT and YYREEE (reference sequence). CDR3 protein: CASSSGIGGSEAFF. CDR3 nucleotide sequence: TGTGCCAGCAGCTCGGGGATCGGGGGCTCTGAAGCTTTCTTT.

This clonotype is medium-sized by share. The gene calls are TRBV19 and TRBJ2-1, with 7 bases fitting TRBD2. Germline lookup yields CDR1 LNHDA and CDR2 SQIVND (reference sequence). V lost 3 bases, J lost 6 bases, and 8 bases stayed unmatched. CDR3 length: 15 amino acids. The chain's CDR3 is CASSISLAVVNEQFF. CDR3 sequence (DNA): TGTGCCAGTAGTATCTCCCTAGCGGTAGTCAATGAGCAGTTCTTC.